The present T cell receptor delta chain was sequenced within a study of γδ T cells in repeated Plasmodium falciparum infection. The overall study: Malian repertoires were sampled cross-sectionally without transmission and longitudinally through febrile malaria.

TCRdb reapplied CATT to the multiplex PCR reads. The sample holds around 50,000 delta-chain clones, around 2% seen once. Flow sorting of PBMC yielded separate Vgamma9/Vdelta2+ and Vdelta2-negative gammadelta T cell populations for bulk repertoire analysis. Germline lookup yields CDR1 GEAIGNYY and CDR2 EKD. The CDR3 has 15 residues. A few counts support this clone. TCRdb's protein, taken from a much larger clone, differs from this DNA's translation at residue 14, likely owing to a read error; the protein displayed comes from the DNA. Sequencing used gamma-delta T cells from blood. The receptor's source is a pool of human donors (malaria-infected and uninfected, not separated). No J gene call was made, and the V gene is TRDV2; no DNA check was done on the table's D call, TRDD3. The CDR3 loop reads CACDTLGDNRDKLTF. In DNA, the CDR3 is TGTGCCTGTGACACGCTGGGGGATAACCGGGATAAACTCACCTTT.